This T cell receptor beta chain is from a study of regulatory T cells in long-lasting Graves disease. This clonotype was observed a handful of times. For TCR beta, libraries came from iRepertoire HTBI primers and Arm-PCR of CDR3 regions. TCRdb fed the multiplex PCR reads into MiXCR, producing one record per CDR3 protein. The data hold around 470,000 distinct CDR3 sequences, with 14% observed a single time. This sample's time point: newly diagnosed GD, antithyroid drugs for less than 3 months. Construction of the TCR library relied on RNA isolated from PBMCs. Trimming pared 4 bases from V and 3 bases from J, leaving 14 bases between. This CDR3 has 15 amino acids. Germline loops: CDR1 KGHSH, CDR2 LQKENI. In addition, the sample was reused for a study of T cells in Graves' hyperthyroidism and ophthalmopathy. This second report adds: Blood shared most expanded thyroid clonotypes above 0.001. A 13 V-J signature model discriminated ophthalmopathy versus stable hyperthyroidism.

V is TRBV18 and J is TRBJ2-3; D is possibly TRBD1 or TRBD2 (5 bases each). This specimen consisted of peripheral blood mononuclear cells (PBMCs), obtained at new diagnosis, from a patient treated with antithyroid drugs. The TCR sequence derives from a woman between 45 and 65 years old with Graves disease. The CDR3 sequence: CASSRTGTETDTQYF. In DNA form, the CDR3 reads TGTGCCAGCTCACGGACCGGGACCGAAACAGATACGCAGTATTTT.